Shown below are 5 T cell receptor beta chains from a single sample sequenced in a study of blood T cell repertoires in COVID-19. Profiled with immunoSEQ multiplex PCR; TCRdb holds only in-frame clones, not every one. This table has about 70,000 clones, about nine tenths appearing once. The sequencing sample was made of peripheral blood. The receptors were gathered from a woman between 18 and 29 years old with acute or convalescent COVID-19.

The chain links TRBV7-9 to TRBJ1-5, with D maybe TRBD1 (6 bases). V dropped 5 bases and J dropped 2 bases, with 19 bases sitting between them. There are 17 residues in the CDR3. Germline lookup yields CDR1 SEHNR and CDR2 FQNEAQ (reference sequence). The CDR3 bases are TGTGCCAGCAGCCTCTGGACAGCTTTGGGGGGCAATCAGCCCCAGCATTTT. Encoded protein: CASSLWTALGGNQPQHF.

The chain uses TRBV29-1 and TRBJ2-5; 7 nucleotides align to TRBD2. Per germline, CDR1 SQVTM and CDR2 ANQGSEA. Losses at the gene ends were 1 base for V and 2 bases for J; bases not matched to a gene: 10. CDR3 size: 16 residues. The CDR3 reads CSVEAPHGEGQETQYF. In DNA, the CDR3 is TGCAGCGTTGAAGCACCCCATGGGGAGGGACAAGAGACCCAGTACTTC.

The rearrangement uses TRBV10-2 and TRBJ1-1; 9 positions agree with TRBD1. The ends lost 6 bases at V and 4 bases at J; junction bases unmatched: 9. The CDR3 is 15 residues long. Germline V gene lookup returns CDR1 WSHSY and CDR2 SAAADI. The CDR3 loop is CASRTKQGAGTEAFF. The DNA for the CDR3 is TGCGCCAGCAGAACCAAACAGGGGGCCGGCACTGAAGCTTTCTTT.

The chain carries TRBV3-1 (or the pseudogene TRBV3-2) and TRBJ1-4, with TRBD1 matching over 8 bases. Germline loops: CDR1 LGHDT, CDR2 YNNKEL (reference sequence). The trim removed 4 bases at V and 2 bases at J, leaving 9 bases unmatched. CDR3 size: 17 residues. The CDR3 nucleotides read TGTGCCAGCAGCCCCCGGACAGGGACAAGGACTAATGAAAAACTGTTTTTT. Its translation is CASSPRTGTRTNEKLFF.

The CDR3 here is CASSTWTGGETQYF. Written as DNA, the CDR3 is TGTGCCAGCAGCACCTGGACAGGGGGAGAGACCCAGTACTTC. The J gene is TRBJ2-5, the V gene TRBV11-2; 10 bases map to TRBD1. Germline V lookup: CDR1 SGHAT, CDR2 FQNNGV. J gave up 4 bases and V 5 bases, and 4 bases lay outside the gene matches. This CDR3 is 14 amino acids long.